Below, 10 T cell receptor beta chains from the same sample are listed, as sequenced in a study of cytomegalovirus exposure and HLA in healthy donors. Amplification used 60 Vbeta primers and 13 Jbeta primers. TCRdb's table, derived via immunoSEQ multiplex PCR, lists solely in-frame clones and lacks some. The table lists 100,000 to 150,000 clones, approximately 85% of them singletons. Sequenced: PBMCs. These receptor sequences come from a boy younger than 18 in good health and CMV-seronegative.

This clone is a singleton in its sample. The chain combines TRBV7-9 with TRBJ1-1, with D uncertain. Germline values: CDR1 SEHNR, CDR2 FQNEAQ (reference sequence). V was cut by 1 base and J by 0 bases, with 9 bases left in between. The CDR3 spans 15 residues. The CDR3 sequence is CASSLVSSMNTEAFF. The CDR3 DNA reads TGTGCCAGCAGCTTAGTTAGTTCGATGAACACTGAAGCTTTCTTT.

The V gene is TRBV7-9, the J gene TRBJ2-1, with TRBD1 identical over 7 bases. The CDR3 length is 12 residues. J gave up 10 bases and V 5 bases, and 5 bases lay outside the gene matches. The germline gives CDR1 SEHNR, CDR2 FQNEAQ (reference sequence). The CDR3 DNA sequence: TGTGCCAGCAGCCTAGGGACAGTAGAGCAGTTCTTC. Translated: CASSLGTVEQFF.

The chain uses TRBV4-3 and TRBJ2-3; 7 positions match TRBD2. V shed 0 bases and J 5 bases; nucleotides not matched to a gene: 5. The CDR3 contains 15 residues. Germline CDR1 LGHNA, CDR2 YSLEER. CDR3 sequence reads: CASSQDHGGRDTQYF. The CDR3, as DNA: TGCGCCAGCAGCCAAGATCATGGCGGGAGAGATACGCAGTATTTT.

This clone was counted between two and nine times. The CDR3 protein is CASRGQGAEAFF. As DNA, the CDR3 is TGTGCCAGCAGGGGACAGGGGGCTGAAGCTTTCTTT. V gene TRBV6-5 combines with J gene TRBJ1-1; 11 bases are a match to TRBD1. The junction had 0 bases not matched to a gene; V was cut back by 6 bases and J by 6 bases. This CDR3 region has 12 residues. CDR1 and CDR2 (germline): MNHEY, SVGAGI.

The CDR3 DNA reads as TGTGCTAGTAACGGGGTAGACCGGGACAATGAGCAGTTCTTC. Translated, it gives CASNGVDRDNEQFF. This chain joins TRBV12-5 and TRBJ2-1; D possibly corresponds to TRBD2 (5 bases). The CDR3 loop spans 14 amino acids. Germline CDR1 LGHNT, CDR2 FRNRAP. Trimming took 8 bases from V and 5 from J, leaving 16 bases between them.

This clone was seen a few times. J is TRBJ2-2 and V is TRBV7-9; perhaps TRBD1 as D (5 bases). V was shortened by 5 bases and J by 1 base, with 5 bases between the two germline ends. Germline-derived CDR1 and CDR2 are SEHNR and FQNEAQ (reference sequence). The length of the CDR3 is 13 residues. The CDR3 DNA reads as TGTGCCAGCAGCGGACAGAACACCGGGGAGCTGTTTTTT. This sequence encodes CASSGQNTGELFF.

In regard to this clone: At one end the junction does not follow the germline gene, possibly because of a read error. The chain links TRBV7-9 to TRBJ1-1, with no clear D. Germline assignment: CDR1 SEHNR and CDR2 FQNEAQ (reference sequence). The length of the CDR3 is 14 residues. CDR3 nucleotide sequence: TGTTCCAGCAGCTTAGCCGAGGGGAACACTGAAGCTTTCTTT. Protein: CSSSLAEGNTEAFF.

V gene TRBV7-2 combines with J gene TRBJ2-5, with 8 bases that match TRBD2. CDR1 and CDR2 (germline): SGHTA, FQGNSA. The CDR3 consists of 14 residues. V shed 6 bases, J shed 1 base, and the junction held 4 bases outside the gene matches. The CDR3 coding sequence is TGTGCCAGCAGTCTCGGGGGGGTCCAAGAGACCCAGTACTTC. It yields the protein CASSLGGVQETQYF.

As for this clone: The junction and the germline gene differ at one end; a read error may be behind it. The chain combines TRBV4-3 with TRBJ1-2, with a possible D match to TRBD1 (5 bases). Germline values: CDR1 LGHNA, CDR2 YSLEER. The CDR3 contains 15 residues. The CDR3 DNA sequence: TGCGCCAGCAGCCAAAGTACAGGCCCCGGAGACGGCTACCCCTTC. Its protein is CASSQSTGPGDGYPF.

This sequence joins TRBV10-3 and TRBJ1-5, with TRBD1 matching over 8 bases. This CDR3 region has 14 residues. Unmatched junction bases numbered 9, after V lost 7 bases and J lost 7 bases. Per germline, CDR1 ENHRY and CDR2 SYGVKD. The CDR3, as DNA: TGTGCCATCACGGACAGGGAGTTTGGGCAGCCCCAGCATTTT. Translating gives CAITDREFGQPQHF.